This TCR beta chain is from a study of cytotoxic CD8 clonotypes in ibrutinib-treated CLL. TCRdb's table, derived via immunoSEQ multiplex PCR, lists solely in-frame clones and lacks some. The sample records over 100,000 clones, 80% to 90% being singletons. This clone was observed a few times. This CDR3 has 12 residues. Germline V gene lookup returns CDR1 SQVTM and CDR2 ANQGSEA. The V end was cut by 0 bases, the J end by 7 bases, with 9 bases between. This chain uses TRBV29-1 with TRBJ1-2; a possible D gene is TRBD1 (5 bases). This receptor was obtained from a human donor with chronic lymphocytic leukemia. The sequencing used PBMCs, collected after 24 months of ibrutinib treatment. As DNA, the CDR3 is TGCAGCGTTGAAGATCTGAGGGGTGGCTACACCTTC. Protein: CSVEDLRGGYTF.